The present T cell receptor (beta chain) was sequenced within a study of CD8 T cells in ankylosing spondylitis. Study observations and caveats: A TCR beta motif of under ten highly homologous variants appeared characteristic of ankylosing spondylitis blood.

Trimming removed 4 bases from V and 2 bases from J, with 15 bases in between. In germline, CDR1 is MDHEN, CDR2 SYDVKM. This CDR3 comprises 15 residues. Each CDR3 protein is one row after TCRdb ran MiXCR on the 5' RACE reads. The sample lists 200,000 to 250,000 distinct CDR3 sequences, around 18% occurring once. There are a few counts of this clonotype. Its matching antigen is unknown. The sample comprised blood, either unsorted or a sorted T cell fraction (not recorded which). The TCR was taken from a male donor with ankylosing spondylitis. This chain joins TRBV28 and TRBJ2-7, with D unclear. CDR3 in amino acids: CASSSAVPNPYEQYF. In nucleotides, the CDR3 is TGTGCCAGCAGTTCCGCCGTTCCGAACCCCTACGAGCAGTACTTC.